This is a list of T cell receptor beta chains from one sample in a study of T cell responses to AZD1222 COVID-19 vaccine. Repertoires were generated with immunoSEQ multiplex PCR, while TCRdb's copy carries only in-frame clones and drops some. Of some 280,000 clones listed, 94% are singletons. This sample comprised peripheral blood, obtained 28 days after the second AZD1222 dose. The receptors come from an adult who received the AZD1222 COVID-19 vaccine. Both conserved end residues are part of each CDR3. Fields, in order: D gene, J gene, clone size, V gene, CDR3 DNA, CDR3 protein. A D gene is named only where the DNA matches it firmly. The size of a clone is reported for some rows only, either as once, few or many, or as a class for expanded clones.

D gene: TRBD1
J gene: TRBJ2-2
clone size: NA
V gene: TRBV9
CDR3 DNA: TGTGCCAGCAGCCGCACCCCGGACAGGTCAAGGACCGGGGAGCTGTTTTTT
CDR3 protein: CASSRTPDRSRTGELFF

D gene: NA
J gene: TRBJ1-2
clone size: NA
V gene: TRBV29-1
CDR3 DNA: TGCAGCGTTGAAGAGACGACACCGCTGAGGACCTTC
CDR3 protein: CSVEETTPLRTF

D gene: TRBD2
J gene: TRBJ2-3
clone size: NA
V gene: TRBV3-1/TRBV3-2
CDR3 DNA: TGTGCCAGCAGCCATCTCGGGGGGGGATTGGGCACAGATACGCAGTATTTT
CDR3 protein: CASSHLGGGLGTDTQYF

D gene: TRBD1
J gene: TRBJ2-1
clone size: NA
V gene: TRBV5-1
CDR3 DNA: TGCGCCAGCAGCGGGGGACAGGGCTACAATGAGCAGTTCTTC
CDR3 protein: CASSGGQGYNEQFF

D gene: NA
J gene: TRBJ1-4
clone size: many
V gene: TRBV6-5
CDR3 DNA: TGTGCCAGCAGTCTAGCAGCAACTAATGAAAAACTGTTTTTT
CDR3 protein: CASSLAATNEKLFF

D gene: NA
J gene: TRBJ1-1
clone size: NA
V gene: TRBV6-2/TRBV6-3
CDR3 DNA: TGTGCCAGCAGCCCCGGGACTGAAGCTTTCTTT
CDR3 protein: CASSPGTEAFF

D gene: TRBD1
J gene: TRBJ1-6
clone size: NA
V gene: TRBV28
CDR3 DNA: TGTGCCAGCAGTTTAGAGGGGGCAGACTCACCCCTCCACTTT
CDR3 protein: CASSLEGADSPLHF

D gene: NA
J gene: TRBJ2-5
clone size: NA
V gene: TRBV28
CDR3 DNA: TGTGCCAGCAGTTTAATCGGGGAGACCCAGTACTTC
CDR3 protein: CASSLIGETQYF

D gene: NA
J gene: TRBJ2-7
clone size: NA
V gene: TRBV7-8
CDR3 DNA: TGTGCCAGCAGCTCCGGAGTAGCGCCGTCCTACGAGCAGTACTTC
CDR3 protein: CASSSGVAPSYEQYF

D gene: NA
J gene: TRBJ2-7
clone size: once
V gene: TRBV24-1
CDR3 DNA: TGTGCCACCAGTGCCCCTTCCTCCTACGAGCAGTACTTC
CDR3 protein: CATSAPSSYEQYF

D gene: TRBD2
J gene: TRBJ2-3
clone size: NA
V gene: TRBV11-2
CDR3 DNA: TGTGCCAGCAGCTTCGGACTAGCGGGATCCTTTGATACGCAGTATTTT
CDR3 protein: CASSFGLAGSFDTQYF

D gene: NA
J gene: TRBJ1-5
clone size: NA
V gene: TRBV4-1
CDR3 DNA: TGCGCCAGCAGCCAAGGTGTCGGCGATCAGCCCCAGCATTTT
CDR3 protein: CASSQGVGDQPQHF

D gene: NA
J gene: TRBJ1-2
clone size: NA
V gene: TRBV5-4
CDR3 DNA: TGTGCCAGCAGCTTCGGGGCAGGGGAAGGGGATACCTTC
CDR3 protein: CASSFGAGEGDTF

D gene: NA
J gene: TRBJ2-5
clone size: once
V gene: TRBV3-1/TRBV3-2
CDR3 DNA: TGTGCCAGCAGCCAAGAGGAGGGGCTGGAGACCCAGTACTTC
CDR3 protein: CASSQEEGLETQYF

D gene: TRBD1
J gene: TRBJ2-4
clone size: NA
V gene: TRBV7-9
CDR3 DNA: TGTGCCAGCAGCTCGCGGGCCGACAGGGATGACAAAAACATTCAGTACTTC
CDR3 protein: CASSSRADRDDKNIQYF

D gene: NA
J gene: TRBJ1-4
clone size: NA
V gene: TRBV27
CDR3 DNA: TGTGCCAGCAGTAACCAAGGGCCGGGTAATGAAAAACTGTTTTTT
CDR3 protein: CASSNQGPGNEKLFF

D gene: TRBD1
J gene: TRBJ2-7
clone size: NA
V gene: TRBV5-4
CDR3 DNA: TGTGCCAGCAGCTCCGGGACAGGGGGCCCCTACGAGCAGTACTTC
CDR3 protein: CASSSGTGGPYEQYF